Detailed here is one T cell receptor (beta chain). Seattle patients were enrolled while actively infected and followed longitudinally. The V gene's germline CDR1 is MNHEY and CDR2 SVGAGI. CDR3 size: 14 residues. The V and J ends lost 3 bases and 6 bases respectively, with 14 bases between them. Only in-frame clones appear in the TCRdb table, and some are missing; sequencing was by immunoSEQ multiplex PCR. The sample has fewer than 350,000 clones, over 85% seen once. The source of the sample is a study of blood T cell repertoires in COVID-19. The receptor comes from a woman aged 60 to 75 with COVID-19, enrolled during active disease. The sample taken for sequencing was peripheral blood. V gene TRBV6-5 combines with J gene TRBJ1-1; possible D gene TRBD1, 5 bases. The CDR3 DNA reads TGTGCCAGCAGTTATTCCAGGGTCACCCCTGAAGCTTTCTTT. It encodes CASSYSRVTPEAFF.